This T cell receptor (beta chain) derives from a study of metastatic and nonmetastatic thyroid tumors. As for the study in general: It was across blood and tumor or nodule tissue from malignant and benign thyroid patients that repertoires were compared.

Thyroid surgery took place with no prior treatment in any patient. Concerning this clone itself: The antigen remains undetermined.

In the original processing: CDR3 differences across clinicopathological groups were used to build a distant-metastasis classifier for papillary thyroid cancer. TCRdb recomputed clones from the PCR reads via MiXCR. For this entry, the V and J calls and clone size follow TCRdb and not the study's own pipeline. The sample lists about 28,000 clones; less than 30% were seen once. Germline lookup yields CDR1 DFQATT and CDR2 SNEGSKA (reference sequence). Trimming at V came to 1 base and at J to 4 bases, leaving 15 bases not matched to a gene. The CDR3 is 18 amino acids. General study results and limits: Across blood and tumor, TCR beta diversity in malignant thyroid tumors was reportedly significantly higher than in benign nodules.

The chain couples TRBV20-1 to TRBJ2-5; TRBD2 agrees at 10 bases. The TCR was taken from a female donor with papillary thyroid cancer or a benign thyroid nodule (not recorded which). Some clones in this sample may be carry-over from other donors' samples. Sequencing was carried out using blood. Written as DNA, the CDR3 is TGCAGTGCTAGAGGCCTTAGGAGCGGGAGGGGATTTGGAGAGACCCAGTACTTC. It encodes CSARGLRSGRGFGETQYF.